This TCR beta chain was documented in a study of PD-L1 blockade in urothelial cancer. At the level of the study: In the patient group, most of the roughly 30 were males with bladder-origin urothelial cancer. Of prior chemotherapy regimens, patients had received between 0 and 3. When blood samples were assessed, the median T cell count was some 130,000. Findings of the study overall: Durable-benefit patients expanded tumor-associated blood clones more at 3 weeks.

About this clone: Its antigen is undetermined.

Sequencing was performed with immunoSEQ multiplex PCR; in TCRdb, only in-frame clones are kept and a portion is missing. The sample records around 25,000 clones, 70% to 90% being singletons. This receptor was obtained from a man between 50 and 59 years old with urothelial cancer. Sequencing was performed on PBMCs, taken around atezolizumab (anti-PD-L1) treatment.

CDR3 in amino acids: CASTNSGFDSPLHF. The CDR3 nucleotides are TGCGCCAGCACGAATTCAGGGTTTGATTCACCCCTCCACTTT. The chain combines TRBV5-1 with TRBJ1-6, with a weak D call TRBD1 (5 bases). Trimming removed 6 bases at V and 8 bases at J, with 15 bases between. The CDR3 runs 14 residues. Germline V gene data show CDR1 as SGHRS and CDR2 as YFSETQ. Full variable domain (remainder filled in from reference TRBV5-1 and TRBJ1-6): KAGVTQTPRYLIKTRGQQVTLSCSPISGHRSVSWYQQTPGQGLQFLFEYFSETQRNKGNFPGRFSGRQFSNSRSEMNVSTLELGDSALYLCASTNSGFDSPLHFGNGTRLTVT.